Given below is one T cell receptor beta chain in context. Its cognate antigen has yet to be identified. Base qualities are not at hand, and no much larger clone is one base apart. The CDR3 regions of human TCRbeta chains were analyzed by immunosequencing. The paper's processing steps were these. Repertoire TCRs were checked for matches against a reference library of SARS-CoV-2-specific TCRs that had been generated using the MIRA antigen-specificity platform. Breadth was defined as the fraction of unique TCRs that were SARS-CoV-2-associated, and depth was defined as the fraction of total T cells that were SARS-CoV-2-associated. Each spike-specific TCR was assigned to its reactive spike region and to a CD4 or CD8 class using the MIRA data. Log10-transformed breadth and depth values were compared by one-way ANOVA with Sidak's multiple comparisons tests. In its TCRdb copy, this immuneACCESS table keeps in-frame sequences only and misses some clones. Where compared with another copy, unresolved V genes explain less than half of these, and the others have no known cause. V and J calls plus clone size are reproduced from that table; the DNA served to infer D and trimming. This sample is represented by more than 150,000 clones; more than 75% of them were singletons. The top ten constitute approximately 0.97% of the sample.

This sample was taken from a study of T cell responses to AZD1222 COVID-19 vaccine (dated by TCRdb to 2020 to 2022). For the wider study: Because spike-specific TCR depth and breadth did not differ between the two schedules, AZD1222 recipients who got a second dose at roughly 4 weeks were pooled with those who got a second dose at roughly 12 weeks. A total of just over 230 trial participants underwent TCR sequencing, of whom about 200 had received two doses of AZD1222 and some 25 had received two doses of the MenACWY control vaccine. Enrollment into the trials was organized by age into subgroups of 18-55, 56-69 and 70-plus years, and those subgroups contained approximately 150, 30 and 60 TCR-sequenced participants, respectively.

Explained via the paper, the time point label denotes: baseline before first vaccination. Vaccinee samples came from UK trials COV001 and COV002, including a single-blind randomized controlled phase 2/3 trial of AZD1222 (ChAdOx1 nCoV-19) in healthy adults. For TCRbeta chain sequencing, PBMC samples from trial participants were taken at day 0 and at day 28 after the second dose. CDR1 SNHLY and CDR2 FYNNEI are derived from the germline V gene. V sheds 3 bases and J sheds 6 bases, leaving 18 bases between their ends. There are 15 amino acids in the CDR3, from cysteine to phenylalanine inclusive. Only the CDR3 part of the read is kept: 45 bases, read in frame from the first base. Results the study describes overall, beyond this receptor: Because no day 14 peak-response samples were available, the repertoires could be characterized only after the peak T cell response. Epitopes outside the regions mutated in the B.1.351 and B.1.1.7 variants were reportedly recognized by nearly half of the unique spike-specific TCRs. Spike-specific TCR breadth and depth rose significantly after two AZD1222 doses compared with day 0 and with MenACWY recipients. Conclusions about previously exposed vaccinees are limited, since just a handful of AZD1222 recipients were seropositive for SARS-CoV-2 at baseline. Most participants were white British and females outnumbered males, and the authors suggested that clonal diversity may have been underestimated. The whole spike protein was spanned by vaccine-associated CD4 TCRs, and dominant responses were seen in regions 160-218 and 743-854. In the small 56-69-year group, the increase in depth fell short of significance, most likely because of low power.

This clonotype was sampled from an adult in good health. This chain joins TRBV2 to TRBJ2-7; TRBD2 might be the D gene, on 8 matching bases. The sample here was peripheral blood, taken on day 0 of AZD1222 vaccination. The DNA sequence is TGTGCCAGCAGTGACTGGACTAGCCAGGGGGGCGAGCAGTACTTC. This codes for CASSDWTSQGGEQYF.